This paragraph covers one T cell receptor (beta chain) sequence. Its cognate antigen has yet to be identified. Per-base quality was not reported, and no clone a single base away is much larger than it. This entry comes from a study of response to subunit inactivated influenza vaccine (dated by TCRdb to between 2017 and 2018). Turning to the overall study: Deep quantitative profiling of the T cell receptor repertoire was used in the study to follow responses to a trivalent subunit inactivated influenza vaccine. Broader findings and caveats from the paper: It was suggested by the authors that each seasonal influenza vaccination may recruit only a limited number of new T cells.

Receptor libraries were prepared by RT-PCR. Sequencing was carried out with an Illumina HiSeq 2500. Using fastp at Q25 and MiXCR, TCRdb reprocessed the public reads and kept productive beta chains. Duplicate CDR3 protein sequences are folded into a single record with the most common DNA and genes. The sample data list approximately 290,000 distinct CDR3 sequences, and 22% of these were observed just once. About a tenth of the sample comes from the top ten. The CDR3 numbers 13 residues from cysteine through phenylalanine. Only the CDR3 region is kept as DNA, spanning 39 bases read in frame from base 1. Via the germline V gene (reference sequence), CDR1 is LNHNV and CDR2 YYDKDF. Between the V and J ends, shortened by 1 base and 9 bases respectively, the junction contains 12 bases.

The clonotype originates from a man in his fifties or sixties who received an inactivated influenza vaccine. Donor details come from another sample of the same person, matched by shared clones. Recombination connected TRBV15 to TRBJ1-1; a tentative D match to TRBD1 spans 5 bases. Specimen: PBMCs from blood, collected approximately 22 months after vaccination. The sequence in DNA is TGTGCCACCAGCAGAGGGACAACGGAGAAAGCTTTCTTT. Translated, it gives CATSRGTTEKAFF.